The 18 T cell receptor beta chains below all came from one sample that was sequenced in a study of blood T cell repertoires in COVID-19 (dated by TCRdb to 2018 to 2020). Library preparation was by the immunoSEQ multiplex PCR assay. Drawn from immuneACCESS, this table holds only the in-frame rearrangements with V and J called that TCRdb kept. Clones are partly lost; checked studies trace under half to an unresolved V gene and leave the rest unexplained. In this sample the table shows approximately 380,000 clones, more than 75% of which occur a single time. The biggest ten clones account for 0.9% to 1.5% of the sample. Sequencing was done on a sample of PBMCs or T cells enriched from blood (not recorded which). The receptors were gathered from a woman under 30 who had recovered from COVID-19.

This chain links TRBV13 with TRBJ2-2; D may be TRBD2 (5 bases). Trimming removed 5 bases from V and 4 bases from J, with 17 bases in between. The V gene's germline CDR1 is PRHDT and CDR2 FYEKMQ (reference sequence). CDR3 length: 16 residues. As DNA, the CDR3 is TGTGCCAGCAGCCACGACGCGGAAGGGAGCACCGGGGAGCTGTTTTTT. Its translation: CASSHDAEGSTGELFF.

The V call is TRBV27, the J call TRBJ2-7; D may be TRBD2 (6 bases). The CDR3 has 13 residues. The germline CDR1 and CDR2 sequences are MNHEY and SMNVEV (reference sequence). The V gene lost 8 bases and the J gene lost 4 bases, with 15 bases spanning the gap. DNA of the CDR3: TGTGCCAGCGGGACGGGGCGGGATTACGAGCAGTACTTC. It codes for CASGTGRDYEQYF.

This clone was seen once. The same CDR3 arises from other DNA sequences in this sample as well. The chain recombines TRBV5-1 with TRBJ2-7; D not resolved. CDR3 size: 14 residues. The V end lost 0 bases, the J end lost 0 bases, and 7 bases lay between the germline ends. Germline-derived CDR1 and CDR2 are SGHRS and YFSETQ. As DNA, the CDR3 is TGCGCCAGCAGCTTGGGGCAGGCCTCCTACGAGCAGTACTTC. Translating it yields CASSLGQASYEQYF. The whole variable domain, remainder taken from reference TRBV5-1 and TRBJ2-7, is KAGVTQTPRYLIKTRGQQVTLSCSPISGHRSVSWYQQTPGQGLQFLFEYFSETQRNKGNFPGRFSGRQFSNSRSEMNVSTLELGDSALYLCASSLGQASYEQYFGPGTRLTVT.

The rearrangement joins TRBV2 to TRBJ1-3; 10 bases match TRBD1. V shed 7 bases, J shed 10 bases, and the junction held 7 bases outside the gene matches. This CDR3 comprises 13 residues. Germline V gene sequence: CDR1 SNHLY, CDR2 FYNNEI. The CDR3 protein is CASTVWTGGTIYF. CDR3 bases: TGTGCCAGCACCGTATGGACAGGGGGGACCATATATTTT.

In this sample, this clone turned up once. This chain links TRBV6-1 with TRBJ2-7; 8 positions agree with TRBD1. V gave up 0 bases and J gave up 3 bases; unmatched junction bases: 7. The CDR3 totals 16 residues. Germline assignment: CDR1 MNHNS and CDR2 SASEGT. The CDR3 reads CASSEASRTGSYEQYF. DNA of the CDR3: TGTGCCAGCAGTGAAGCGTCGAGGACAGGGAGCTACGAGCAGTACTTC.

Here the CDR3 reads CASSHNPGLAGFETQYF. The CDR3 DNA follows: TGTGCCAGCAGCCACAATCCGGGACTAGCGGGGTTCGAGACCCAGTACTTC. The J gene is TRBJ2-5, the V gene TRBV11-2, with 13 bases identical to TRBD2. Germline CDR1 is SGHAT and CDR2 is FQNNGV. The CDR3 is 17 residues long. Germline trimming cut 5 bases from V and 5 bases from J; bases unmatched to any gene: 11.

The chain has TRBV10-3 and TRBJ2-5; D unclear. The V end was cut by 10 bases, the J end by 2 bases, with 14 bases between. The germline gives CDR1 ENHRY, CDR2 SYGVKD. The CDR3 has 13 residues. CDR3 protein: CATNTPQQETQYF. The CDR3 coding sequence is TGTGCCACTAATACCCCCCAACAAGAGACCCAGTACTTC.

V usage is TRBV7-6 and J usage is TRBJ2-7; D might be TRBD1 (6 bases). Germline CDR1 is SGHVS and CDR2 is FNYEAQ. This CDR3 contains 18 residues. V lost 1 base and J lost 5, with 24 bases in between. The CDR3 loop reads CASSLGFLGPGQTHEQYF. The DNA for the CDR3 is TGTGCCAGCAGCTTAGGTTTTTTGGGCCCGGGACAAACACACGAGCAGTACTTC.

The chain is built from TRBV7-6 and TRBJ2-1, with 10 bases fitting TRBD1. The junction had 19 bases not matched to a gene; V was cut back by 5 bases and J by 6 bases. This CDR3 is built from 19 residues. Germline-derived CDR1 and CDR2 are SGHVS and FNYEAQ. Here the CDR3 DNA reads TGTGCCAGCAGCCCCCGACCGGCCTTGGACAGGGGGTATGGCAATGAGCAGTTCTTC. Residues: CASSPRPALDRGYGNEQFF.

The chain joins TRBV15 to TRBJ2-1, with D uncertain. The CDR3 spans 15 residues. Trimming removed 0 bases from V and 4 bases from J, with 10 bases in between. CDR1 and CDR2 from the germline V gene are LNHNV and YYDKDF (reference sequence). CDR3 bases: TGTGCCACCAGCAGAGATTTGGCAGTATACAATGAGCAGTTCTTC. Amino acid sequence: CATSRDLAVYNEQFF.

The chain recombines TRBV19 with TRBJ2-3; tentatively, D is TRBD2 (7 bases). V dropped 11 bases and J dropped 6 bases, with 24 bases sitting between them. The CDR3 sequence is 15 residues long. Germline CDR1 is LNHDA and CDR2 is SQIVND (reference sequence). DNA of the CDR3: TGTGCCGTTACGGAGAGGGGGGGCCGGGAGGATACGCAGTATTTT. Its protein product is CAVTERGGREDTQYF.

The chain carries TRBV6-5 and TRBJ1-3, with unresolved D. The CDR3 extends over 16 amino acids. Germline V lookup: CDR1 MNHEY, CDR2 SVGAGI. Trimming removed 2 bases from V and 2 bases from J, with 13 bases in between. The CDR3 region is CASSYVRGLAGNTIYF. In DNA, the CDR3 is TGTGCCAGCAGTTACGTCCGGGGATTAGCTGGAAACACCATATATTTT.

On this clone: In the same sample, other DNA sequences code for this CDR3. Written as DNA, the CDR3 is TGTGCCAGCAGCGCACAAGAAGAGACCCAGTACTTC. Its protein is CASSAQEETQYF. This rearrangement joins TRBV9 to TRBJ2-5; D gene ambiguous. V was cut by 3 bases and J by 3 bases, with 6 bases left in between. There are 12 residues in the CDR3. Germline values: CDR1 SGDLS, CDR2 YYNGEE.

This chain uses TRBV30 with TRBJ2-3; 9 nucleotides line up with TRBD2. Trimming removed 3 bases from V and 3 bases from J; junction bases left unmatched: 4. This CDR3 contains 14 residues. Germline-derived CDR1 and CDR2 are GTSNPN and SVGIG (reference sequence). Here the CDR3 reads CAWRRGGVTDTQYF. CDR3 nucleotide sequence: TGTGCCTGGAGGCGGGGGGGGGTAACAGATACGCAGTATTTT.

The chain couples TRBV7-7 to TRBJ1-1; the D gene is possibly TRBD1 (6 bases). The CDR3 sequence is 11 residues long. Germline V CDR1 and CDR2: SSHAT, FNYEAQ (reference sequence). CDR3 protein: CAPGGPTEAFF. Here the CDR3 DNA reads TGTGCTCCCGGGGGGCCCACTGAAGCTTTCTTT.

There are a few counts of this clone. The rearrangement links TRBV7-9 to TRBJ2-5; no clear D. V shed 1 base and J shed 1 base, with 13 bases lying between them. There are 16 residues in the CDR3. Germline assignment: CDR1 SEHNR and CDR2 FQNEAQ (reference sequence). The CDR3 DNA follows: TGTGCCAGCAGCTTAGGCCCGACGGGTGTCCAAGAGACCCAGTACTTC. Translation gives CASSLGPTGVQETQYF. Full variable domain (missing parts from reference TRBV7-9 and TRBJ2-5): DTGVSQNPRHKITKRGQNVTFRCDPISEHNRLYWYRQTLGQGPEFLTYFQNEAQLEKSRLLSDRFSAERPKGSFSTLEIQRTEQGDSAMYLCASSLGPTGVQETQYFGPGTRLLVL.

This chain uses TRBV28 with TRBJ2-7; D may be TRBD1 (5 bases). V was trimmed by 2 bases and J by 3 bases, leaving 8 bases between them. CDR1 is MDHEN, CDR2 SYDVKM, per germline. The CDR3 is 13 amino acids. The CDR3: CASSLQGVYEQYF. The CDR3 DNA reads as TGTGCCAGCAGTTTACAGGGCGTCTACGAGCAGTACTTC.

Points on this clone: Other DNA variants within this sample encode the same CDR3. The CDR3 DNA sequence: TGCAGCGGGGGACAGGGTAACACTGAAGCTTTCTTT. Protein sequence: CSGGQGNTEAFF. This chain connects TRBV29-1 to TRBJ1-1, with TRBD1 matching 9 bases. Germline V lookup: CDR1 SQVTM, CDR2 ANQGSEA. The CDR3 is 12 residues long. V lost 7 bases, J lost 2 bases, and 2 bases stayed unmatched.